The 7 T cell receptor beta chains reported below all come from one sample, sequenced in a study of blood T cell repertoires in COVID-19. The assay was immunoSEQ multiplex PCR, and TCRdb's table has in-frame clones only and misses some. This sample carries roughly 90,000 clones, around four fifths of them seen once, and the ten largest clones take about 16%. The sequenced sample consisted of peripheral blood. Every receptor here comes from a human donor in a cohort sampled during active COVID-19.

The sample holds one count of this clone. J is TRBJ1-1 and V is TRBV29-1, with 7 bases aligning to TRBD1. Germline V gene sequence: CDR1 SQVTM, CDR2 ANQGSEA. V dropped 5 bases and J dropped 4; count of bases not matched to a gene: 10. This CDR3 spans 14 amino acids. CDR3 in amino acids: CSVTRGGQSTEAFF. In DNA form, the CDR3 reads TGCAGCGTTACTCGTGGGGGACAGAGCACTGAAGCTTTCTTT. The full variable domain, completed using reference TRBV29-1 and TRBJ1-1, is SAVISQKPSRDICQRGTSLTIQCQVDSQVTMMFWYRQQPGQSLTLIATANQGSEATYESGFVIDKFPISRPNLTFSTLTVSNMSPEDSSIYLCSVTRGGQSTEAFFGQGTRLTVV.

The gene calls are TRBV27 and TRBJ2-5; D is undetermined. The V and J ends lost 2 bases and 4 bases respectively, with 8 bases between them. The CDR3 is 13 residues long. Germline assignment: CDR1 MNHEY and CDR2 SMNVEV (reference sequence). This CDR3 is CASSLERRETQYF. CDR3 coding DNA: TGTGCCAGCAGTTTAGAGAGGCGAGAGACCCAGTACTTC.

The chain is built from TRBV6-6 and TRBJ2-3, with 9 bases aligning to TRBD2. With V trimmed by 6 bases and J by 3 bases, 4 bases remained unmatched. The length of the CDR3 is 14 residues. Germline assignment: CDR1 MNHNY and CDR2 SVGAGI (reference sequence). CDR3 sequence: CASRAGGPTDTQYF. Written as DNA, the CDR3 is TGTGCCAGCAGGGCGGGAGGGCCGACAGATACGCAGTATTTT.

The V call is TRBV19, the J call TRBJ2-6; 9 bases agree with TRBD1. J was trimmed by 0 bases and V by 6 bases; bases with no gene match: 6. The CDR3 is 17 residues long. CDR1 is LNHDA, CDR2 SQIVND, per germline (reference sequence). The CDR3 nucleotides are TGTGCCAGTAGGCCGAGGACAGGGGACTCTGGGGCCAACGTCCTGACTTTC. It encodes CASRPRTGDSGANVLTF.

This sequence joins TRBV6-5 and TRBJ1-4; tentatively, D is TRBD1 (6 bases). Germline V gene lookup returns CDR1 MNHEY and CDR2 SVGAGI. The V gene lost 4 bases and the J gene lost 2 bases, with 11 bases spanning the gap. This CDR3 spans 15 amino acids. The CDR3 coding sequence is TGTGCCAGCAGTTCGCAGGGGACGACTAATGAAAAACTGTTTTTT. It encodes CASSSQGTTNEKLFF.

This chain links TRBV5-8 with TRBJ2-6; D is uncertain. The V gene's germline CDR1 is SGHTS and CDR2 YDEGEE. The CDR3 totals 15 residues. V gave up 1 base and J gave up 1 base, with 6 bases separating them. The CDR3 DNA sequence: TGTGCCAGCAGCTTGAGGAGATCTGGGGCCAACGTCCTGACTTTC. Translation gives CASSLRRSGANVLTF.

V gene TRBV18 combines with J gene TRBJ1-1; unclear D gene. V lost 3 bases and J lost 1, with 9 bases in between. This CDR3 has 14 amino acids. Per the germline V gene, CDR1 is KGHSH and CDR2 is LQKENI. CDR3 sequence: CASSPLIENTEAFF. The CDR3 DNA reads TGTGCCAGCTCACCCCTGATAGAGAACACTGAAGCTTTCTTT.